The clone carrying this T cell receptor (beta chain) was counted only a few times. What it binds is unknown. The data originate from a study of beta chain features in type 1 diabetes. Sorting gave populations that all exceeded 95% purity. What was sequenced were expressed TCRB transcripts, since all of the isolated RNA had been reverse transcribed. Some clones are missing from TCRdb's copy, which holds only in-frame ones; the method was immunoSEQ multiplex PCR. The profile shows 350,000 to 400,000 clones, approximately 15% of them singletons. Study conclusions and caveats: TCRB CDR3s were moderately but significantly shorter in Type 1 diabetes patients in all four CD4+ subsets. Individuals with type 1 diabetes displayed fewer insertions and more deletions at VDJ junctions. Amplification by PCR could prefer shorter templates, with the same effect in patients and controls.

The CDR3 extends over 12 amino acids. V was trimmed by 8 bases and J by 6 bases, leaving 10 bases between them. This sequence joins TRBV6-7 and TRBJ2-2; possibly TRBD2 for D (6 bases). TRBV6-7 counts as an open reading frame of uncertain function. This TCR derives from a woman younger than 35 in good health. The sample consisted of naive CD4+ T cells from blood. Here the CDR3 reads CASGGPPGELFF. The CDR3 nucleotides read TGTGCCAGCGGAGGGCCCCCCGGGGAGCTGTTTTTT.